Listed below are T cell receptor beta chains from one sample, sequenced in a study of blood T cells in healthy people across ages. TCRdb re-analysed the 5' RACE reads in MiXCR, keeping a single row per CDR3 protein. The repertoire holds about 2 million distinct CDR3 sequences, around 50% seen once, with 2.1% in the top ten. What was sequenced was blood. These receptors were obtained from a woman between 35 and 50 years old in good health. The CDR3 runs from the conserved cysteine through the conserved F or W. The D gene is left open where the match is weak. Expanded clones get a size class; other rows say once, few or many, or leave the size out.

v_gene: TRBV5-1; abundance: NA; d_gene: NA; j_gene: TRBJ2-7; CDR3aa: CASSTTDRYEQYF; CDR3nt: TGCGCCAGCAGCACCACCGACAGGTACGAGCAGTACTTC
v_gene: TRBV4-1; abundance: NA; d_gene: NA; j_gene: TRBJ2-3; CDR3aa: CASSQEGQGRPDTQYF; CDR3nt: TGCGCCAGCAGCCAAGAAGGCCAGGGGAGGCCAGATACGCAGTATTTT
v_gene: TRBV6-2/TRBV6-3; abundance: NA; d_gene: NA; j_gene: TRBJ2-1; CDR3aa: CACSYGQVHEQFF; CDR3nt: TGTGCCTGCAGTTACGGGCAGGTCCATGAGCAGTTCTTC
v_gene: TRBV28; abundance: NA; d_gene: NA; j_gene: TRBJ2-1; CDR3aa: CASSFGSPGTQFF; CDR3nt: TGTGCCAGCAGTTTCGGGAGCCCCGGGACCCAGTTCTTC
v_gene: TRBV7-2; abundance: NA; d_gene: TRBD2; j_gene: TRBJ2-1; CDR3aa: CASSLDGGSRGEQFF; CDR3nt: TGTGCCAGCAGCTTAGACGGGGGGTCCCGCGGTGAGCAGTTCTTC
v_gene: TRBV6-6; abundance: NA; d_gene: TRBD1; j_gene: TRBJ1-5; CDR3aa: CASSYSGQNSNQPQHF; CDR3nt: TGTGCCAGCAGTTACTCGGGACAGAATAGCAATCAGCCCCAGCATTTT
v_gene: TRBV27; abundance: NA; d_gene: NA; j_gene: TRBJ1-5; CDR3aa: CASSSRGADQPQHF; CDR3nt: TGTGCCAGCAGTTCCAGGGGCGCGGATCAGCCCCAGCATTTT
v_gene: TRBV27; abundance: NA; d_gene: TRBD2; j_gene: TRBJ2-7; CDR3aa: CASTGTSGGPRSYEQYF; CDR3nt: TGTGCCAGCACCGGGACTAGCGGGGGGCCCCGCTCCTACGAGCAGTACTTC
v_gene: TRBV7-9; abundance: NA; d_gene: NA; j_gene: TRBJ2-7; CDR3aa: CASSRTVTASNEQYF; CDR3nt: TGTGCCAGCAGCCGAACCGTGACAGCGAGCAACGAGCAGTACTTC
v_gene: TRBV11-2; abundance: NA; d_gene: TRBD2; j_gene: TRBJ2-5; CDR3aa: CASSSALAGGQETQYF; CDR3nt: TGTGCCAGCAGCTCAGCCCTAGCGGGGGGCCAAGAGACCCAGTACTTC
v_gene: TRBV4-2; abundance: few; d_gene: NA; j_gene: TRBJ1-2; CDR3aa: CASSQGHGYTF; CDR3nt: TGTGCCAGCAGCCAAGGCCATGGCTACACCTTC
v_gene: TRBV14; abundance: NA; d_gene: TRBD2; j_gene: TRBJ2-7; CDR3aa: CASSLGLVFEQYF; CDR3nt: TGTGCCAGCAGCCTTGGACTAGTGTTTGAGCAGTACTTC
v_gene: TRBV5-1; abundance: NA; d_gene: NA; j_gene: TRBJ2-3; CDR3aa: CASSLGGRLDTQYF; CDR3nt: TGCGCCAGCAGCTTGGGAGGCCGATTAGATACGCAGTATTTT
v_gene: TRBV7-2; abundance: NA; d_gene: TRBD2; j_gene: TRBJ2-3; CDR3aa: CASSSPGRTSGTPTDTQYF; CDR3nt: TGTGCCAGCAGCTCCCCTGGAAGGACTAGCGGGACACCCACAGATACGCAGTATTTT
v_gene: TRBV4-2; abundance: NA; d_gene: NA; j_gene: TRBJ2-1; CDR3aa: CASSQGAGGGYNEQFF; CDR3nt: TGTGCCAGCAGCCAGGGGGCTGGCGGGGGATACAATGAGCAGTTCTTC
v_gene: TRBV28; abundance: NA; d_gene: NA; j_gene: TRBJ2-7; CDR3aa: CASLRKLPSYEQYF; CDR3nt: TGTGCCAGCCTCAGGAAACTGCCGTCCTACGAGCAGTACTTC
v_gene: TRBV12-3/TRBV12-4; abundance: NA; d_gene: NA; j_gene: TRBJ2-3; CDR3aa: CASSLRGSATDTQYF; CDR3nt: TGTGCCAGCAGTTTAAGAGGATCCGCCACAGATACGCAGTATTTT
v_gene: TRBV4-2; abundance: NA; d_gene: TRBD2; j_gene: TRBJ2-3; CDR3aa: CASSQTSGAQTNTQYF; CDR3nt: TGTGCCAGCAGCCAAACCAGCGGGGCCCAAACAAATACGCAGTATTTT
v_gene: TRBV20-1; abundance: NA; d_gene: NA; j_gene: TRBJ1-5; CDR3aa: CSASRQGQWGNQPQHF; CDR3nt: TGCAGTGCTTCCCGGCAGGGGCAATGGGGCAATCAGCCCCAGCATTTT
v_gene: TRBV7-2; abundance: few; d_gene: TRBD2; j_gene: TRBJ2-5; CDR3aa: CASSARTSFGETQYF; CDR3nt: TGTGCCAGCAGCGCTCGGACTAGCTTTGGTGAGACCCAGTACTTC
v_gene: TRBV28; abundance: NA; d_gene: NA; j_gene: TRBJ2-7; CDR3aa: CASSIPPHEQYF; CDR3nt: TGTGCCAGCAGTATCCCCCCCCACGAGCAGTACTTC
v_gene: TRBV6-2/TRBV6-3; abundance: NA; d_gene: NA; j_gene: TRBJ2-5; CDR3aa: CASREGGSQETQYF; CDR3nt: TGTGCCAGCAGGGAAGGAGGCTCTCAAGAGACCCAGTACTTC
v_gene: TRBV6-5; abundance: NA; d_gene: TRBD1; j_gene: TRBJ2-4; CDR3aa: CASVSSGTGFFGEQYF; CDR3nt: TGTGCCAGCGTCTCCTCCGGGACAGGGTTTTTCGGGGAGCAGTACTTC